The 7 T cell receptor beta chains reported below all come from one sample, sequenced in a study of blood T cell repertoires in COVID-19. Profiling relied on immunoSEQ multiplex PCR, and the TCRdb table lists in-frame clones only, not all of them. The table shows about 190,000 clones, with roughly 85% occurring only once. The sample taken for sequencing was peripheral blood. These receptors were obtained from a woman in her 30s with acute or convalescent COVID-19.

This clone has a handful of counts. This chain connects TRBV27 to TRBJ1-3; weak D call: TRBD1 (6 bases). V lost 5 bases to trimming and J lost 4 bases, with 21 bases between them. Germline V gives CDR1 MNHEY, CDR2 SMNVEV (reference sequence). The CDR3 covers 17 residues. CDR3 DNA: TGTGCCAGCAGTCTCACAGGGAATCCATCGGTCGGAAACACCATATATTTT. The encoded protein is CASSLTGNPSVGNTIYF.

This rearrangement joins TRBV5-5 to TRBJ1-5; D remains unclear. Germline V lookup: CDR1 SGHKS, CDR2 YYEKEE (reference sequence). V was trimmed by 2 bases and J by 1 base, leaving 4 bases between them. The CDR3 length is 13 residues. The CDR3 spells CASSFSSNQPQHF. The DNA of the CDR3 is TGTGCCAGCAGCTTTTCGAGCAATCAGCCCCAGCATTTT.

The chain carries TRBV11-2 and TRBJ1-3, with a possible D match to TRBD1 (5 bases). This CDR3 comprises 16 residues. The germline V and J ends were trimmed by 4 bases and 3 bases, with 16 bases remaining between them. Germline loops: CDR1 SGHAT, CDR2 FQNNGV. The CDR3 bases are TGTGCCAGCAGCTCCGTCGGGGGGATGGGTGGAAACACCATATATTTT. The encoded protein is CASSSVGGMGGNTIYF.

The rearrangement uses TRBV7-3 and TRBJ2-3; 12 nucleotides line up with TRBD2. This CDR3 is built from 18 residues. V lost 5 bases and J lost 2; bases outside the gene matches: 11. Germline values: CDR1 SGHTA, CDR2 FQGTGA. CDR3 amino acids: CASSPPRLAGALTDTQYF. Written as DNA, the CDR3 is TGTGCCAGCAGCCCCCCACGACTAGCGGGGGCCCTCACAGATACGCAGTATTTT. Full variable domain (remainder filled in from reference TRBV7-3 and TRBJ2-3): GAGVSQTPSNKVTEKGKYVELRCDPISGHTALYWYRQSLGQGPEFLIYFQGTGAADDSGLPNDRFFAVRPEGSVSTLKIQRTERGDSAVYLCASSPPRLAGALTDTQYFGPGTRLTVL.

The V gene is TRBV7-2, the J gene TRBJ2-7; TRBD2 aligns across 7 bases. Germline loops: CDR1 SGHTA, CDR2 FQGNSA. The CDR3 has 14 amino acids. After removal of 5 bases from V and 2 bases from J, the junction contained 6 bases not matched to a gene. The CDR3 loop is CASSPKRGPYEQYF. The CDR3 coding sequence is TGTGCCAGCAGCCCCAAGCGGGGACCCTACGAGCAGTACTTC.

This chain links TRBV11-2 with TRBJ2-1, with 10 bases lining up with TRBD2. This CDR3 has 17 residues. V lost 5 bases and J lost 0; bases outside the gene matches: 7. The germline V gene has CDR1 SGHAT and CDR2 FQNNGV. In DNA, the CDR3 is TGTGCCAGCAGCATTTATAGCGGGAGGAGCTCCTACAATGAGCAGTTCTTC. Protein: CASSIYSGRSSYNEQFF. The full variable domain, in which reference TRBV11-2 and TRBJ2-1 provide the parts outside the CDR3, is EAGVAQSPRYKIIEKRQSVAFWCNPISGHATLYWYQQILGQGPKLLIQFQNNGVVDDSQLPKDRFSAERLKGVDSTLKIQPAKLEDSAVYLCASSIYSGRSSYNEQFFGPGTRLTVL.

This chain links TRBV29-1 with TRBJ1-2; 7 nucleotides align to TRBD1. The CDR3 consists of 14 residues. From germline, CDR1 is SQVTM and CDR2 ANQGSEA. The V gene end was trimmed by 5 bases and the J gene end by 0 bases; junction bases not matched to a gene: 6. The CDR3 bases are TGCAGCGTTTATCCGACAGGGACTAACTATGGCTACACCTTC. It encodes CSVYPTGTNYGYTF.